Shown below are 25 T cell receptor beta chains from a single sample sequenced in a study of blood T cell repertoires in COVID-19. Assay used: immunoSEQ multiplex PCR; TCRdb lists only in-frame clones, some missing. The data hold about 210,000 clones, with roughly nine tenths observed a single time. Sequencing was carried out using peripheral blood. Source of these receptors: a man aged 25-45 years with acute or convalescent COVID-19.

V gene TRBV1 combines with J gene TRBJ2-5; TRBD2, the D gene given by the table, was not confirmed from the DNA. TRBV1 is classified as a pseudogene. The CDR3 consists of 16 residues. DNA of the CDR3: TGCACCAGCAGCCCGAAGGGACTCGAGAACCAAGAGACCCAGTACTTC. As protein: CTSSPKGLENQETQYF.

This clone was seen only once. The chain uses TRBV7-6 and TRBJ2-3, with TRBD2 identical over 9 bases. The trim removed 3 bases at V and 0 bases at J, leaving 10 bases unmatched. The CDR3 runs 18 residues. Germline V gene lookup returns CDR1 SGHVS and CDR2 FNYEAQ. CDR3 region: CASSLGLSGGTSTDTQYF. CDR3 coding DNA: TGTGCCAGCAGCTTGGGGCTCAGCGGGGGGACTAGCACAGATACGCAGTATTTT. Together with reference TRBV7-6 and TRBJ2-3, the CDR3 gives the full variable domain: GAGVSQSPRYKVTKRGQDVALRCDPISGHVSLYWYRQALGQGPEFLTYFNYEAQQDKSGLPNDRFSAERPEGSISTLTIQRTEQRDSAMYRCASSLGLSGGTSTDTQYFGPGTRLTVL.

The rearrangement uses TRBV4-1 and TRBJ1-2; TRBD1 is a possible D gene (6 bases). The CDR3 has 18 residues. Germline V gene data show CDR1 as MGHRA and CDR2 as YSYEKL. Trimming took off 4 bases at V and 4 bases at J, with 25 bases between the two ends. CDR3 bases: TGCGCCAGCAGCCCCCGCAGTGGAAGGACAGAATCCGCCTATGGCTACACCTTC. This sequence encodes CASSPRSGRTESAYGYTF.

This chain connects TRBV28 to TRBJ2-5; 15 bases are a match to TRBD2. V dropped 6 bases and J dropped 7; count of bases not matched to a gene: 9. The V gene's germline CDR1 is MDHEN and CDR2 SYDVKM. The CDR3 runs 16 residues. The CDR3 DNA sequence: TGTGCCAGCAGGGCCTGGACTAGCGGGGGGGTTGGGACCCAGTACTTC. Translation: CASRAWTSGGVGTQYF.

The chain links TRBV6-1 to TRBJ2-7; D remains ambiguous. Germline lookup yields CDR1 MNHNS and CDR2 SASEGT. The V end was cut by 1 base, the J end by 3 bases, with 10 bases between. The CDR3 is 14 amino acids. The chain's CDR3 is CASSEGGVYYEQYF. The CDR3 DNA follows: TGTGCCAGCAGTGAAGGCGGTGTGTACTACGAGCAGTACTTC.

This clone was counted once. The chain employs TRBV30 and TRBJ1-4, with a tentative D call TRBD1 (5 bases). This CDR3 has 14 residues. Trimming took off 5 bases at V and 4 bases at J, with 14 bases between the two ends. CDR1 is GTSNPN and CDR2 is SVGIG in the germline V gene (reference sequence). Written as DNA, the CDR3 is TGTGCCTGGGGTAAACAGGTCAATAATGAAAAACTGTTTTTT. Translating gives CAWGKQVNNEKLFF. The whole variable domain, remainder taken from reference TRBV30 and TRBJ1-4, is SQTIHQWPATLVQPVGSPLSLECTVEGTSNPNLYWYRQAAGRGLQLLFYSVGIGQISSEVPQNLSASRPQDRQFILSSKKLLLSDSGFYLCAWGKQVNNEKLFFGSGTQLSVL.

The chain joins TRBV16 to TRBJ2-3; D might be TRBD2 (7 bases). Germline V gene sequence: CDR1 KGHSY, CDR2 FQNENV. The V end was cut by 6 bases, the J end by 0 bases, with 16 bases between. The CDR3 sequence is 16 residues long. CDR3 protein: CASRTTGTTSTDTQYF. The CDR3 coding sequence is TGTGCCAGCAGAACAACAGGGACTACCAGCACAGATACGCAGTATTTT.

This clone was seen just once. V gene TRBV28 combines with J gene TRBJ2-5; D gene uncertain. Germline-derived CDR1 and CDR2 are MDHEN and SYDVKM. Trimming shortened V by 6 bases and J by 5 bases, and 19 bases separated the two germline ends. This CDR3 is built from 15 residues. CDR3 sequence reads: CASRVRGAPRETQYF. For the CDR3, the DNA is TGTGCCAGCAGGGTCCGAGGCGCACCTAGGGAGACCCAGTACTTC.

V usage is TRBV3-1 (or the pseudogene TRBV3-2) and J usage is TRBJ1-5; D remains unclear. V was shortened by 5 bases and J by 6 bases, with 11 bases between the two germline ends. The length of the CDR3 is 13 residues. Germline CDR1 and CDR2: LGHDT and YNNKEL (reference sequence). The CDR3 spells CASSNMVGQPQHF. The CDR3 DNA is TGTGCCAGCAGCAACATGGTTGGTCAGCCCCAGCATTTT.

The rearrangement links TRBV5-1 to TRBJ2-3; TRBD1 aligns across 7 bases. The CDR3 has 15 amino acids. CDR1 SGHRS and CDR2 YFSETQ come from the germline V gene. With V trimmed by 1 base and J by 5 bases, 7 bases remained unmatched. CDR3 loop: CASSLLTGEVDTQYF. In DNA, the CDR3 is TGCGCCAGCAGCTTGTTAACAGGGGAAGTAGATACGCAGTATTTT.

The sample holds a few counts of this clone. In nucleotides, the CDR3 is TGTGCCTTATACGGGGGAGACAATGAAAAACTGTTTTTT. Amino acid sequence: CALYGGDNEKLFF. The chain links TRBV30 to TRBJ1-4; maybe TRBD1 (5 bases). CDR3 length: 13 residues. Germline CDR1 and CDR2: GTSNPN and SVGIG (reference sequence). V shed 7 bases and J shed 5 bases, with 14 bases lying between them.

The V call is TRBV5-1, the J call TRBJ2-7, with TRBD1 matching 7 bases. Per the germline V gene, CDR1 is SGHRS and CDR2 is YFSETQ. The CDR3 covers 12 residues. J gave up 12 bases and V 2 bases, and 8 bases lay outside the gene matches. In DNA, the CDR3 is TGCGCCAGCAGCTTTCTTAGGGGACAGCTGTACTTC. Its translation: CASSFLRGQLYF.

This clone counts as medium-sized (0.01 to 0.1%). The rearrangement links TRBV25-1 to TRBJ1-2; possibly TRBD1 for D (5 bases). The length of the CDR3 is 14 residues. V was pared by 7 bases and J by 5 bases, with 17 bases between. Germline loops: CDR1 MGHDK, CDR2 SYGVNS. As DNA, the CDR3 is TGTGCCAGCACCGGGCCCAGGGTACTTTATGGCTACACCTTC. This codes for CASTGPRVLYGYTF.

This rearrangement joins TRBV2 to TRBJ2-3, with TRBD2 as a possible D gene (5 bases). The CDR3 has 16 residues. Germline assignment: CDR1 SNHLY and CDR2 FYNNEI. Trimming left V 2 bases short and J 2 bases short, with 14 bases between. The CDR3 nucleotides read TGTGCCAGCAGTGAACTCCGGGATCGAAACACAGATACGCAGTATTTT. This gives the protein CASSELRDRNTDTQYF.

This clone was counted a single time. The rearrangement links TRBV9 to TRBJ2-5; D gene uncertain. The CDR3 has 12 residues. CDR1 SGDLS and CDR2 YYNGEE come from the germline V gene. With 4 bases removed from V and 7 bases from J, the gap between germline ends came to 11 bases. The CDR3 DNA sequence: TGTGCCAGCAGCACCTCGACTGGGACCCAGTACTTC. Translation gives CASSTSTGTQYF.

About this clone itself: At the DNA level, this CDR3 is encoded by other sequences in the same sample as well. The genes are TRBV18 and TRBJ2-5; D uncertain. The CDR3 is made up of 12 amino acids. The V gene lost 2 bases and the J gene lost 4 bases, with 5 bases spanning the gap. CDR1 is KGHSH and CDR2 is LQKENI in the germline V gene. The CDR3 protein is CASSPGRETQYF. In DNA form, the CDR3 reads TGTGCCAGCTCACCAGGTAGAGAGACCCAGTACTTC.

This sequence joins TRBV18 and TRBJ2-1; D is perhaps TRBD2 (6 bases). Trimming took 1 base from V and 1 from J, leaving 17 bases between them. This CDR3 is 18 amino acids long. Germline CDR1 is KGHSH and CDR2 is LQKENI. CDR3: CASSPLSLATESYNEQFF. The CDR3 coding sequence is TGTGCCAGCTCACCACTCTCCCTAGCGACCGAGTCCTACAATGAGCAGTTCTTC.

The V gene is TRBV19, the J gene TRBJ2-3; a weak D match, TRBD1 (5 bases). Germline assignment: CDR1 LNHDA and CDR2 SQIVND (reference sequence). CDR3 size: 14 residues. Deletions cut 6 bases from V and 2 bases from J, with 12 bases between. This CDR3 is CASSLGDDTDTQYF. CDR3 nucleotides: TGTGCCAGTAGCCTAGGGGATGACACAGATACGCAGTATTTT.

This rearrangement joins TRBV5-4 to TRBJ2-7; maybe TRBD2 (6 bases). The CDR3 has 14 amino acids. Germline CDR1 and CDR2: SGHNT and YYREEE (reference sequence). Trimming pared 7 bases from V and 4 bases from J, leaving 18 bases between. CDR3 protein: CASHKVPGDYEQYF. Written as DNA, the CDR3 is TGTGCCAGCCACAAGGTGCCGGGGGATTACGAGCAGTACTTC.

As to this clone: Other DNA sequences from this sample encode an identical CDR3 as well. The chain is built from TRBV18 and TRBJ1-1; a weak D match, TRBD1 (5 bases). This CDR3 is built from 13 residues. CDR1 and CDR2 from the germline V gene are KGHSH and LQKENI. Trimming took off 6 bases at V and 1 base at J, with 9 bases between the two ends. CDR3 coding DNA: TGTGCCAGCTCCCAAGGACAGAACACTGAAGCTTTCTTT. Translating gives CASSQGQNTEAFF. Supplemented by reference TRBV18 and TRBJ1-1, the full variable domain reads NAGVMQNPRHLVRRRGQEARLRCSPMKGHSHVYWYRQLPEEGLKFMVYLQKENIIDESGMPKERFSAEFPKEGPSILRIQQVVRGDSAAYFCASSQGQNTEAFFGQGTRLTVV.

The rearrangement links TRBV5-1 to TRBJ2-1, with 14 bases matching TRBD2. The CDR3 loop spans 17 amino acids. CDR1 is SGHRS, CDR2 YFSETQ, per germline. J gave up 10 bases and V 3 bases, and 12 bases lay outside the gene matches. The CDR3 region is CASSSTGTSGSSNEQFF. The CDR3 bases are TGCGCCAGCAGCTCAACCGGGACTAGCGGGAGCAGTAACGAGCAGTTCTTC.

The V and J genes are TRBV19 and TRBJ2-7; 8 nucleotides align to TRBD2. This CDR3 is 15 amino acids long. Germline CDR1 reads LNHDA; CDR2 reads SQIVND (reference sequence). The J segment lost 4 bases and the V segment lost 1 base, leaving 6 bases of the junction unmatched. In nucleotides, the CDR3 is TGTGCCAGTAGTATAGCCACTAGCGGTCTATACGAGCAGTACTTC. It translates to CASSIATSGLYEQYF. The full variable domain, its missing parts supplied by reference TRBV19 and TRBJ2-7, is DGGITQSPKYLFRKEGQNVTLSCEQNLNHDAMYWYRQDPGQGLRLIYYSQIVNDFQKGDIAEGYSVSREKKESFPLTVTSAQKNPTAFYLCASSIATSGLYEQYFGPGTRLTVT.

The genes are TRBV10-1 and TRBJ2-1; D remains ambiguous. V shed 4 bases and J shed 0 bases, with 10 bases lying between them. Germline loops: CDR1 WNHNN, CDR2 SYGVQD (reference sequence). The CDR3 length is 15 residues. The CDR3 loop reads CASSAQLSSYNEQFF. CDR3 DNA: TGCGCCAGCAGTGCACAGCTGAGCTCCTACAATGAGCAGTTCTTC.

The V gene is TRBV9, the J gene TRBJ1-2; TRBD1 agrees at 9 bases. The CDR3 totals 14 residues. V lost 2 bases, J lost 7 bases, and 6 bases stayed unmatched. From germline, CDR1 is SGDLS and CDR2 YYNGEE. The CDR3 is CASSVATGGAGYTF. The CDR3 coding sequence is TGTGCCAGCAGCGTCGCCACAGGGGGCGCTGGCTACACCTTC.

The V call is TRBV28, the J call TRBJ2-7; D unresolved. Trimming took 2 bases from V and 0 from J, leaving 11 bases between them. The CDR3 consists of 15 residues. Germline V lookup: CDR1 MDHEN, CDR2 SYDVKM. This chain's CDR3 is CASSLGTVSSYEQYF. In nucleotides, the CDR3 is TGTGCCAGCAGTTTAGGCACAGTGAGCTCCTACGAGCAGTACTTC.